Each of the 20 T cell receptor beta chains below was sequenced from the same sample in a study of blood T cell repertoires in COVID-19 (dated by TCRdb to between 2020 and 2021). The library was produced with the immunoSEQ multiplex PCR assay. Here the immuneACCESS table is served through TCRdb, limited to in-frame sequences with V and J called. Missing clones are a known gap in these copies; in checked studies unresolved V genes cover under half, and the rest lacks a known reason. This sample holds 70,000 to 90,000 clones; about 89% were observed only once. Of the sample, around 1.2% is held by the ten largest clones. Sequencing input: PBMCs or T cells enriched from blood (not recorded which). The receptors derive from a woman aged 50 to 60 with acute COVID-19.

V is TRBV27 and J is TRBJ2-1; possible D gene TRBD2, 6 bases. This CDR3 has 16 amino acids. Germline V gene lookup returns CDR1 MNHEY and CDR2 SMNVEV (reference sequence). V was pared by 3 bases and J by 3 bases, with 15 bases between. This CDR3 reads CASSFRDSPLYNEQFF. CDR3 coding DNA: TGTGCCAGCAGTTTCAGGGACTCCCCTCTCTACAATGAGCAGTTCTTC.

The CDR3 protein is CASSSASGRAISYEQYF. Written as DNA, the CDR3 is TGCGCCAGCAGCTCGGCCAGCGGGAGGGCCATCTCCTACGAGCAGTACTTC. The V call is TRBV5-1, the J call TRBJ2-7, with TRBD2 identical over 10 bases. The CDR3 covers 17 residues. Per germline, CDR1 SGHRS and CDR2 YFSETQ. J was trimmed by 0 bases and V by 3 bases; bases with no gene match: 9.

The chain couples TRBV6-5 to TRBJ2-3; 7 positions agree with TRBD2. The CDR3 spans 14 residues. The J segment lost 6 bases and the V segment lost 6 bases, leaving 9 bases of the junction unmatched. CDR1 and CDR2 (germline): MNHEY, SVGAGI. CDR3 sequence reads: CASRKGLVVDTQYF. CDR3 DNA: TGTGCCAGCAGAAAAGGACTAGTGGTGGATACGCAGTATTTT.

The rearrangement joins TRBV19 to TRBJ2-1, with TRBD2 matching over 7 bases. The germline CDR1 and CDR2 sequences are LNHDA and SQIVND (reference sequence). The CDR3 has 17 residues. Trimming at V came to 3 bases and at J to 0 bases, leaving 8 bases not matched to a gene. The CDR3, as DNA: TGTGCCAGTAGTATGGCTAGCGGCCCAAGCTCCTACAATGAGCAGTTCTTC. Encoded protein: CASSMASGPSSYNEQFF.

V and J are TRBV4-1 and TRBJ2-7; 7 nucleotides match TRBD2. With 4 bases clipped from V and 5 bases from J, the junction kept 11 bases outside the gene matches. CDR1 and CDR2 from the germline V gene are MGHRA and YSYEKL. The CDR3 spans 15 residues. Here the CDR3 reads CASSPFGEGSDEQYF. The CDR3 bases are TGCGCCAGCAGCCCTTTCGGGGAGGGTTCGGACGAGCAGTACTTC.

The table lists this clone with a count of one. V is TRBV18 and J is TRBJ1-2; 11 bases fit TRBD1. From germline, CDR1 is KGHSH and CDR2 LQKENI. The CDR3 covers 14 residues. The V segment lost 5 bases and the J segment 8 bases; nucleotides outside the gene matches: 7. In DNA form, the CDR3 reads TGTGCCAGCTCAGCCGGACAGGGGGCTGGGGGCTACACCTTC. Its translation: CASSAGQGAGGYTF.

This clone was found a few times. This chain joins TRBV9 and TRBJ2-7; TRBD1 agrees at 10 bases. CDR1 is SGDLS, CDR2 YYNGEE, per germline. The CDR3 is made up of 15 amino acids. V shed 2 bases, J shed 5 bases, and the junction held 7 bases outside the gene matches. In nucleotides, the CDR3 is TGTGCCAGCAGCGTGTTGGGGACAGGGGTGGACGAGCAGTACTTC. Amino acid sequence: CASSVLGTGVDEQYF.

J is TRBJ1-5 and V is TRBV5-5, with D possibly matching TRBD1 (5 bases). Germline CDR1 and CDR2: SGHKS and YYEKEE (reference sequence). Trimming left V 0 bases short and J 2 bases short, with 9 bases between. This CDR3 spans 15 amino acids. In nucleotides, the CDR3 is TGTGCCAGCAGCTTGGGCGTACAGGGCAATCAGCCCCAGCATTTT. Protein: CASSLGVQGNQPQHF.

V is TRBV6-5 and J is TRBJ2-7; 8 nucleotides align to TRBD2. Germline V gene sequence: CDR1 MNHEY, CDR2 SVGAGI. V shed 0 bases and J 3 bases; nucleotides not matched to a gene: 7. The CDR3 consists of 16 residues. In DNA, the CDR3 is TGTGCCAGCAGTTACTCGATAGCGGGACGAAACTACGAGCAGTACTTC. Translating gives CASSYSIAGRNYEQYF.

This clone was detected only once. This chain joins TRBV6-4 and TRBJ2-1; D is possibly TRBD1 (5 bases). V gave up 3 bases and J gave up 3 bases, with 15 bases separating them. The CDR3 is 16 amino acids. The germline V gene encodes CDR1 MRHNA and CDR2 SNTAGT. CDR3 residues: CASSEFYTGIYNEQFF. CDR3 DNA sequence: TGTGCCAGCAGTGAATTTTATACAGGAATCTACAATGAGCAGTTCTTC.

This clone showed up just once. This rearrangement joins TRBV19 to TRBJ1-6; TRBD1 agrees at 7 bases. Germline V gene data show CDR1 as LNHDA and CDR2 as SQIVND (reference sequence). V lost 9 bases to trimming and J lost 7 bases; unmatched junction nucleotides: 18. The CDR3 is 17 residues long. The CDR3 coding sequence is TGTGCCAGCCGACACAGGGGCAGAAACGGAGCGAATTCACCCCTCCACTTT. Translating gives CASRHRGRNGANSPLHF.

The chain employs TRBV7-2 and TRBJ2-2; D ambiguous. CDR3 size: 12 residues. In germline, CDR1 is SGHTA, CDR2 FQGNSA. V lost 4 bases, J lost 2 bases, and 2 bases lay in between. The CDR3 sequence is CASSSNTGELFF. Here the CDR3 DNA reads TGTGCCAGCAGCTCAAACACCGGGGAGCTGTTTTTT.

The genes are TRBV3-1 (or the pseudogene TRBV3-2) and TRBJ2-1; 7 bases agree with TRBD2. This CDR3 region has 15 residues. Germline loops: CDR1 LGHDT, CDR2 YNNKEL (reference sequence). Trimming removed 0 bases from V and 5 bases from J; junction bases left unmatched: 4. The CDR3 spells CASSQDGRSNNEQFF. CDR3 DNA: TGTGCCAGCAGCCAAGACGGGAGGTCGAACAATGAGCAGTTCTTC.

This chain uses TRBV29-1 with TRBJ1-1, with TRBD1 as a possible D gene (6 bases). CDR3 length: 13 amino acids. V gave up 3 bases and J gave up 0 bases, with 8 bases separating them. Germline V gene sequence: CDR1 SQVTM, CDR2 ANQGSEA. The CDR3 protein is CSVEGQLNTEAFF. The CDR3 DNA follows: TGCAGCGTTGAGGGACAACTGAACACTGAAGCTTTCTTT.

The chain has TRBV7-2 and TRBJ2-1, with D maybe TRBD2 (6 bases). The CDR3 covers 13 residues. V was cut by 1 base and J by 11 bases, with 12 bases left in between. CDR1 and CDR2 from the germline V gene are SGHTA and FQGNSA. CDR3 in amino acids: CASSLGRLDKQFF. DNA for the CDR3: TGTGCCAGCAGCTTAGGGAGACTAGATAAGCAGTTCTTC. Complete variable domain (other parts from reference TRBV7-2 and TRBJ2-1): GAGVSQSPSNKVTEKGKDVELRCDPISGHTALYWYRQSLGQGLEFLIYFQGNSAPDKSGLPSDRFSAERTGGSVSTLTIQRTQQEDSAVYLCASSLGRLDKQFFGPGTRLTVL.

The V call is TRBV5-1, the J call TRBJ2-7; D might be TRBD1 (6 bases). CDR1 is SGHRS and CDR2 is YFSETQ in the germline V gene. Trimming shortened V by 0 bases and J by 2 bases, and 12 bases separated the two germline ends. This CDR3 contains 15 residues. The CDR3 DNA follows: TGCGCCAGCAGCTTGGGGGACACTCCTACCTACGAGCAGTACTTC. This gives the protein CASSLGDTPTYEQYF.

This clone was found once. The chain has TRBV19 and TRBJ2-7; D is unresolved. Deletions cut 0 bases from V and 3 bases from J, with 9 bases between. CDR3 length: 14 residues. Germline values: CDR1 LNHDA, CDR2 SQIVND (reference sequence). The CDR3 bases are TGTGCCAGTAGTATAGATCTACAGATCTACGAGCAGTACTTC. It is translated as CASSIDLQIYEQYF.

The CDR3 spells CASSGGRAGEAYEQYF. The CDR3 coding sequence is TGTGCCAGCAGTGGAGGTAGAGCGGGTGAAGCCTACGAGCAGTACTTC. The chain has TRBV6-1 and TRBJ2-7; possible D gene TRBD2, 6 bases. The germline V gene encodes CDR1 MNHNS and CDR2 SASEGT. Trimming removed 4 bases at V and 2 bases at J, with 18 bases between. The CDR3 loop spans 16 amino acids.

The CDR3 sequence is CATSDPGQGNTGELFF. CDR3 DNA: TGTGCCACCAGTGATCCAGGACAGGGGAACACCGGGGAGCTGTTTTTT. The chain uses TRBV24-1 and TRBJ2-2; 8 bases are shared with TRBD1. CDR1 is KGHDR, CDR2 SFDVKD, per germline. This CDR3 comprises 16 residues. Trimming at V came to 3 bases and at J to 1 base, leaving 3 bases not matched to a gene.

This chain joins TRBV3-1 (or the pseudogene TRBV3-2) and TRBJ2-3; 8 bases match TRBD2. V shed 4 bases, J shed 1 base, and the junction held 19 bases outside the gene matches. This CDR3 is built from 20 residues. Germline V gene data show CDR1 as LGHDT and CDR2 as YNNKEL (reference sequence). The CDR3 nucleotides are TGTGCCAGCAGCCGCTATCCGGGACTAGTTTCCTCCACCGGCACAGATACGCAGTATTTT. This gives the protein CASSRYPGLVSSTGTDTQYF.